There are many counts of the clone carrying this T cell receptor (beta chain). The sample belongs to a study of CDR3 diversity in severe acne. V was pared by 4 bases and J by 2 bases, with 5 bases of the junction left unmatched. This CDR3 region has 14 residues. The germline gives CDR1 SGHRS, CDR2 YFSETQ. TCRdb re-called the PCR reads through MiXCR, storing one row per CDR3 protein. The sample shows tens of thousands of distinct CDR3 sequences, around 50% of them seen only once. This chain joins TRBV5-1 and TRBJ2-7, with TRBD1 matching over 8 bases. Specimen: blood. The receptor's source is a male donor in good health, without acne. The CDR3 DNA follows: TGCGCCAGCAGCCCCCGGGACAGGCCCTACGAGCAGTACTTC. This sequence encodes CASSPRDRPYEQYF. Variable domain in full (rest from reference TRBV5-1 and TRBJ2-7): KAGVTQTPRYLIKTRGQQVTLSCSPISGHRSVSWYQQTPGQGLQFLFEYFSETQRNKGNFPGRFSGRQFSNSRSEMNVSTLELGDSALYLCASSPRDRPYEQYFGPGTRLTVT.